These T cell receptor beta chains were read from a single sample in a study of blood T cell repertoires in COVID-19. Generated by immunoSEQ multiplex PCR, the TCRdb table keeps only in-frame clones and is missing some. This table has roughly 87,000 clones, approximately 83% appearing once. Sequenced material: peripheral blood. The origin of the receptors is a woman in her 70s with acute or convalescent COVID-19. Each CDR3 is given with its conserved first and last residue. D genes are given only for firm matches. Clone sizes are given selectively: once, few, many, or a class where the clone is expanded.

j_call clone_size d_call v_call cdr3_aa cdr3_nt
TRBJ1-1 - TRBD1 TRBV13 CASSLSGGTGDWVAFF TGTGCCAGCAGCTTATCCGGGGGGACAGGGGATTGGGTAGCTTTCTTT
TRBJ1-2 - TRBD1 TRBV5-1 CASSSMDRAGDTF TGCGCCAGCAGCTCAATGGACAGGGCGGGTGACACCTTC
TRBJ1-4 - TRBD1 TRBV5-1 CASSTGQVDNEKLFF TGCGCCAGCAGCACCGGACAGGTCGACAATGAAAAACTGTTTTTT
TRBJ1-6 few - TRBV7-9 CASSLAQGSPLHF TGTGCCAGCAGCTTGGCTCAGGGTTCACCCCTCCACTTT
TRBJ2-5 - - TRBV4-1 CASSQGGVVQETQYF TGCGCCAGCAGCCAAGGAGGAGTGGTCCAAGAGACCCAGTACTTC
TRBJ1-6 - - TRBV21-1 CASRIKDRVSSPLHF TGTGCCAGCAGAATTAAGGACAGGGTAAGTTCACCCCTCCACTTT
TRBJ2-3 - - TRBV6-5 CASSYSWGEDTQYF TGTGCCAGCAGTTACTCCTGGGGAGAAGATACGCAGTATTTT
TRBJ1-3 - - TRBV3-1/TRBV3-2 CASSRAGQGGTIYF TGTGCCAGCAGCCGGGCCGGTCAAGGAGGCACCATATATTTT
TRBJ1-1 - - TRBV6-1 CASSEAGYDRNTEAFF TGTGCCAGCAGTGAAGCGGGGTACGACAGGAACACTGAAGCTTTCTTT
TRBJ1-1 - - TRBV29-1 CSVVRSGTEAFF TGCAGCGTTGTACGGTCAGGGACTGAAGCTTTCTTT
TRBJ1-2 - TRBD1 TRBV18 CASSQNRGASSYGYTF TGTGCCAGCTCACAAAACAGGGGCGCATCTTCCTATGGCTACACCTTC
TRBJ1-2 - - TRBV7-8 CASSYINYGYTF TGTGCCAGCAGCTATATCAACTATGGCTACACCTTC
TRBJ1-1 - - TRBV19 CASSIGGSENTEAFF TGTGCCAGTAGTATAGGAGGGTCGGAGAACACTGAAGCTTTCTTT
TRBJ1-2 - TRBD1 TRBV5-4 CASSLDRGTTNYGYTF TGTGCCAGCAGCTTGGACAGGGGGACAACTAACTATGGCTACACCTTC
TRBJ1-1 - - TRBV6-5 CASISGTSRTEAFF TGTGCCAGCATATCTGGGACATCGAGGACTGAAGCTTTCTTT
TRBJ1-3 - - TRBV19 CASKGISGNTIYF TGTGCCAGTAAGGGGATCTCTGGAAACACCATATATTTT
TRBJ2-2 - TRBD2 TRBV5-5 CASSPNRGLAGGSGELFF TGTGCCAGCAGCCCAAACAGAGGACTAGCGGGGGGTTCCGGGGAGCTGTTTTTT
TRBJ1-1 - TRBD1 TRBV2 CASSLQGADTEAFF TGTGCCAGCAGTTTACAGGGGGCGGACACTGAAGCTTTCTTT
TRBJ2-7 - TRBD1 TRBV27 CASSPGQKYEQYF TGTGCCAGCAGCCCGGGACAGAAATACGAGCAGTACTTC
TRBJ1-1 - TRBD1 TRBV6-4 CASSSEQGFEAFF TGTGCCAGCAGTTCCGAACAGGGGTTTGAAGCTTTCTTT
TRBJ2-6 - - TRBV23-1 CASSQQGYTFGANVLTF TGCGCCAGCAGTCAGCAGGGGTATACTTTTGGGGCCAACGTCCTGACTTTC
TRBJ1-2 - - TRBV27 CASTKSWVGWETNYGYTF TGTGCCAGCACCAAATCATGGGTAGGGTGGGAGACTAACTATGGCTACACCTTC
TRBJ1-6 - - TRBV2 CASAGQSSYNSPLHF TGTGCCAGCGCTGGACAGAGCTCCTATAATTCACCCCTCCACTTT
TRBJ2-5 - TRBD2 TRBV10-1 CASSGPGTSAQETQYF TGCGCCAGCAGTGGTCCCGGGACTAGCGCCCAAGAGACCCAGTACTTC
TRBJ1-2 - - TRBV19 CASSPGRSDDGYTF TGTGCCAGTAGTCCGGGGAGAAGTGACGATGGCTACACCTTC
TRBJ2-1 - - TRBV5-1 CASSLSVGEEQFF TGCGCCAGCAGCTTGTCAGTCGGAGAAGAGCAGTTCTTC
TRBJ1-2 - - TRBV5-1 CASSPEGGSGYTF TGCGCCAGCAGCCCCGAGGGGGGGTCAGGCTACACCTTC
TRBJ2-5 - - TRBV29-1 CSVVLYETQYF TGCAGCGTTGTTCTTTATGAGACCCAGTACTTC
TRBJ1-2 - - TRBV7-9 CASSLLAGQGGGYTF TGTGCCAGCAGCTTACTGGCGGGGCAGGGAGGCGGCTACACCTTC
TRBJ1-2 - - TRBV2 CASKSTATYGYTF TGTGCCAGCAAGAGTACAGCCACGTATGGCTACACCTTC
TRBJ1-2 - TRBD1 TRBV19 CASSNPRDRGSYGYTF TGTGCCAGTAGTAACCCTCGGGACAGGGGGAGCTATGGCTACACCTTC
TRBJ2-4 - TRBD1 TRBV27 CASRARQGAFKNIQYF TGTGCCAGCAGGGCCAGACAGGGGGCTTTCAAAAACATTCAGTACTTC
TRBJ1-1 few - TRBV2 CASSEQGGVNTEAFF TGTGCCAGCAGTGAACAGGGTGGGGTGAACACTGAAGCTTTCTTT
TRBJ1-2 - - TRBV19 CASSGSGANYGYTF TGTGCCAGTAGTGGAAGCGGGGCAAACTATGGCTACACCTTC
TRBJ2-1 - TRBD1 TRBV27 CASSWDRGRNNEQFF TGTGCCAGCAGTTGGGACAGGGGGCGAAACAATGAGCAGTTCTTC
TRBJ1-2 - TRBD1 TRBV4-2 CASSQRTGIYGYTF TGTGCCAGCAGCCAAAGGACAGGGATCTATGGCTACACCTTC
TRBJ1-2 - - TRBV11-3 CASSLDTRAVTF TGTGCCAGCAGCTTAGACACGAGGGCTGTTACCTTC
TRBJ1-1 - TRBD1 TRBV5-1 CASSTGGAGTEAFF TGCGCCAGCAGCACAGGGGGCGCGGGCACTGAAGCTTTCTTT
TRBJ2-2 - - TRBV20-1 CSARLREELFF TGCAGTGCTCGCCTCAGGGAGGAGCTGTTTTTT
TRBJ1-2 once - TRBV11-2 CASSLISDNYGYTF TGTGCCAGCAGCTTAATATCAGATAACTATGGCTACACCTTC
TRBJ2-1 - - TRBV10-2 CASSDKAEQFF TGCGCCAGCAGTGACAAAGCTGAGCAGTTCTTC
TRBJ1-1 - - TRBV6-1 CASSEGGFGTEAFF TGTGCCAGCAGTGAGGGAGGTTTTGGAACTGAAGCTTTCTTT
TRBJ1-1 few - TRBV2 CATNTRGGTEAFF TGTGCCACCAATACCCGGGGGGGTACTGAAGCTTTCTTT
TRBJ2-3 - - TRBV7-2 CASSPHSTDTQYF TGTGCCAGCAGCCCCCATAGCACAGATACGCAGTATTTT
TRBJ2-1 - TRBD2 TRBV15 CATSRLLAGVVGNEQFF TGTGCCACCAGCAGACTGCTTGCGGGGGTGGTTGGCAATGAGCAGTTCTTC
TRBJ1-3 - - TRBV18 CASSPGIQGSGNTIYF TGTGCCAGCTCACCAGGAATTCAGGGCTCTGGAAACACCATATATTTT
TRBJ1-6 - - TRBV30 CAWGQGVNSPLHF TGTGCCTGGGGACAAGGGGTCAATTCACCCCTCCACTTT
TRBJ1-1 - TRBD1 TRBV19 CASLSGGRTEAFF TGTGCCAGTTTATCAGGGGGCAGGACTGAAGCTTTCTTT
TRBJ2-3 - - TRBV10-1 CASSAVFTDTQYF TGCGCCAGCAGTGCAGTTTTCACAGATACGCAGTATTTT
TRBJ2-6 - TRBD1 TRBV7-3 CASSLRTGGSGANVLTF TGTGCCAGCAGCTTACGGACAGGGGGATCTGGGGCCAACGTCCTGACTTTC
TRBJ2-6 - TRBD1 TRBV24-1 CATSDPRQGSGANVLTF TGTGCCACCAGTGACCCCAGACAGGGCTCTGGGGCCAACGTCCTGACTTTC
TRBJ2-3 - TRBD2 TRBV24-1 CATSDPAPSGGTDTQYF TGTGCCACCAGTGATCCCGCCCCGAGCGGGGGCACAGATACGCAGTATTTT
TRBJ2-3 - - TRBV11-2 CASSLDRDTQYF TGTGCCAGCAGCTTAGATAGAGATACGCAGTATTTT